What follows are 21 T cell receptor beta chains derived from one specimen sequenced in a study of T cell repertoires in cytomegalovirus infection. TCRdb independently ran MiXCR on the reads; one entry per CDR3 protein. Of some 680,000 distinct CDR3 sequences listed, about a third are singletons. What was sequenced was PBMCs. The receptors derive from a human donor in good health (CMV status not recorded). Some clones in this sample may be carry-over from other donors' samples.

Concerning this clonotype: Germline and junction disagree at one end, which may indicate a read error. The CDR3 reads CASSLGRQRSQETQSF. In DNA, the CDR3 is TGTGCCAGCAGCTTAGGCCGGCAGAGGAGCCAAGAGACCCAGTCCTTC. The V call is TRBV7-2, the J call TRBJ2-5; D gene unclear. Looked up from germline, CDR1 is SGHTA and CDR2 is FQGNSA. The CDR3 has 16 amino acids.

The J gene is TRBJ1-1, the V gene TRBV5-4; 7 nucleotides agree with TRBD1. The CDR3 consists of 15 residues. The germline gives CDR1 SGHNT, CDR2 YYREEE (reference sequence). V was clipped by 1 base and J by 5 bases; unmatched bases: 8. The CDR3 nucleotides read TGTGCCAGCAGCTTGACAAAGACAGGGAGAACTGAAGCTTTCTTT. Its protein is CASSLTKTGRTEAFF.

This clonotype was seen a handful of times. The V gene is TRBV7-3, the J gene TRBJ1-1; the match to TRBD1 covers 7 bases. CDR3 size: 17 residues. Germline loops: CDR1 SGHTA, CDR2 FQGTGA. V was pared by 1 base and J by 1 base, with 9 bases of the junction left unmatched. CDR3 sequence (DNA): TGTGCCAGCAGCTTAAGGCCAGGGGGTGTAGGGAACACTGAAGCTTTCTTT. Its translation: CASSLRPGGVGNTEAFF.

The sample holds a few counts of this clonotype. This chain joins TRBV7-6 and TRBJ1-3; maybe TRBD1 (6 bases). The CDR3 consists of 15 residues. V shed 2 bases and J shed 8 bases, with 16 bases lying between them. Per the germline V gene, CDR1 is SGHVS and CDR2 is FNYEAQ. The CDR3 DNA reads TGTGCCAGCAGCTTACAACAGGGTACTGCGGACACCATATATTTT. Translating gives CASSLQQGTADTIYF. Combining the CDR3 with reference TRBV7-6 and TRBJ1-3 gives the whole variable domain GAGVSQSPRYKVTKRGQDVALRCDPISGHVSLYWYRQALGQGPEFLTYFNYEAQQDKSGLPNDRFSAERPEGSISTLTIQRTEQRDSAMYRCASSLQQGTADTIYFGEGSWLTVV.

Notes on this clonotype: Since the CDR3 does not end with the conserved phenylalanine or tryptophan, this likely comes from a read error. The J gene is TRBJ2-2, the V gene TRBV19, with 8 bases fitting TRBD1. The germline V gene encodes CDR1 LNHDA and CDR2 SQIVND (reference sequence). The V and J ends lost 10 bases and 6 bases, in that order; junction bases with no gene match: 10. CDR3 length equals 14 residues. CDR3 nucleotide sequence: TGTGCCACAAGAAAACAGGGGGGAGCCGGGGAGCTGTTTTTG. Translation gives CATRKQGGAGELFL.

The table lists this clonotype with a few counts. The chain links TRBV20-1 to TRBJ2-1; TRBD2 is a possible D gene (6 bases). The V and J ends lost 5 bases and 0 bases respectively, with 11 bases between them. The CDR3 is 14 residues long. Per germline, CDR1 DFQATT and CDR2 SNEGSKA (reference sequence). The DNA of the CDR3 is TGCAGTGCTCCCCGAGCGGGCTCCTACAATGAGCAGTTCTTC. Encoded protein: CSAPRAGSYNEQFF.

Comments on this clonotype: It may be a read error: a sequence one base away is much more abundant. The V gene is TRBV7-8, the J gene TRBJ2-1; 9 nucleotides agree with TRBD1. CDR1 is SGHVS and CDR2 is FQNEAQ in the germline V gene. The CDR3 totals 16 residues. Trimming at V came to 1 base and at J to 7 bases, leaving 8 bases not matched to a gene. CDR3 sequence reads: CASSLELPGQGNEQFF. The DNA for the CDR3 is TGTGCCAGCAGCTTAGAGCTACCTGGACAGGGGAATGAGCAGTTCTTC.

This clonotype appeared a few times. The V call is TRBV7-2, the J call TRBJ2-7; 12 bases align to TRBD2. J gave up 3 bases and V 3 bases, and 3 bases lay outside the gene matches. Germline V gene sequence: CDR1 SGHTA, CDR2 FQGNSA. CDR3 size: 15 residues. The CDR3 region is CASSFLAGGGYEQYF. In DNA, the CDR3 is TGTGCCAGCAGCTTCCTAGCGGGAGGGGGCTACGAGCAGTACTTC. The entire variable domain, with the rest obtained from reference TRBV7-2 and TRBJ2-7, is as follows: GAGVSQSPSNKVTEKGKDVELRCDPISGHTALYWYRQSLGQGLEFLIYFQGNSAPDKSGLPSDRFSAERTGGSVSTLTIQRTQQEDSAVYLCASSFLAGGGYEQYFGPGTRLTVT.

This clonotype came up many times. The chain is built from TRBV7-2 and TRBJ2-4; TRBD2 agrees at 12 bases. CDR1 and CDR2 from the germline V gene are SGHTA and FQGNSA. This CDR3 region has 16 residues. With 1 base clipped from V and 5 bases from J, the junction kept 3 bases outside the gene matches. The CDR3 loop reads CASSLGASGRENIQYF. CDR3 coding DNA: TGTGCCAGCAGCTTAGGGGCTAGCGGGAGGGAAAACATTCAGTACTTC. Variable domain in full (rest from reference TRBV7-2 and TRBJ2-4): GAGVSQSPSNKVTEKGKDVELRCDPISGHTALYWYRQSLGQGLEFLIYFQGNSAPDKSGLPSDRFSAERTGGSVSTLTIQRTQQEDSAVYLCASSLGASGRENIQYFGAGTRLSVL.

This clonotype was observed a few times. The chain joins TRBV10-3 to TRBJ2-2; 14 nucleotides align to TRBD2. The CDR3 consists of 17 residues. Germline V CDR1 and CDR2: ENHRY, SYGVKD. The V segment lost 6 bases and the J segment 1 base; nucleotides outside the gene matches: 4. DNA of the CDR3: TGTGCCATCAGCCGGACTAGCGGGGGGCGGAACACCGGGGAGCTGTTTTTT. This codes for CAISRTSGGRNTGELFF.

This sequence joins TRBV6-5 and TRBJ1-4; the match to TRBD1 covers 8 bases. With V trimmed by 2 bases and J by 0 bases, 11 bases remained unmatched. Per the germline V gene, CDR1 is MNHEY and CDR2 is SVGAGI. CDR3 length equals 19 residues. This chain's CDR3 is CASSYRAGGSGTTNEKLFF. CDR3 sequence (DNA): TGTGCCAGCAGTTACAGGGCAGGGGGCAGTGGGACAACTAATGAAAAACTGTTTTTT.

This clonotype was counted at least ten times. The chain combines TRBV7-2 with TRBJ2-1; no definite D call. The CDR3 covers 15 residues. The V end was cut by 5 bases, the J end by 0 bases, with 11 bases between. Germline V gives CDR1 SGHTA, CDR2 FQGNSA. The CDR3 DNA is TGTGCCAGCAGCGAGCAGTTGAGCTCCTACAATGAGCAGTTCTTC. This encodes CASSEQLSSYNEQFF.

V is TRBV7-2 and J is TRBJ1-5; a weak D match, TRBD1 (6 bases). The V gene lost 7 bases and the J gene lost 7 bases, with 14 bases spanning the gap. Germline V gene lookup returns CDR1 SGHTA and CDR2 FQGNSA. The CDR3 extends over 13 amino acids. CDR3 sequence: CASTNRVGQPQHF. CDR3 DNA: TGTGCCAGCACGAACAGGGTAGGACAGCCCCAGCATTTT.

For the CDR3, the DNA is TGTGCCAGCAGGCGTCTGGGGGTTAACTATGGCTACACCTTC. This codes for CASRRLGVNYGYTF. V and J are TRBV28 and TRBJ1-2; possibly TRBD1 for D (5 bases). This CDR3 has 14 amino acids. The V end was cut by 6 bases, the J end by 1 base, with 12 bases between. Germline values: CDR1 MDHEN, CDR2 SYDVKM.

This clonotype was seen a few times. V gene TRBV6-1 combines with J gene TRBJ2-1, with D possibly matching TRBD2 (6 bases). The CDR3 runs to 17 residues. V was cut by 2 bases and J by 3 bases, with 17 bases left in between. CDR1 is MNHNS and CDR2 is SASEGT in the germline V gene. The DNA for the CDR3 is TGTGCCAGCAGTGAATACCCTCGGGAGAGCCTCTACAATGAGCAGTTCTTC. It is translated as CASSEYPRESLYNEQFF.

This chain joins TRBV19 and TRBJ2-7, with D perhaps TRBD1 (6 bases). The CDR3 consists of 16 residues. V lost 1 base, J lost 3 bases, and 16 bases lay in between. Per the germline V gene, CDR1 is LNHDA and CDR2 is SQIVND (reference sequence). The CDR3 DNA is TGTGCCAGTAGTATAGCGGTGGACAGCCCGAACTACGAGCAGTACTTC. Translation: CASSIAVDSPNYEQYF. The variable domain in full, with the rest retrieved from reference TRBV19 and TRBJ2-7, is DGGITQSPKYLFRKEGQNVTLSCEQNLNHDAMYWYRQDPGQGLRLIYYSQIVNDFQKGDIAEGYSVSREKKESFPLTVTSAQKNPTAFYLCASSIAVDSPNYEQYFGPGTRLTVT.

As concerns this clonotype: Possible read error: a much larger clone is one base away. J is TRBJ1-1 and V is TRBV7-8; D might be TRBD1 (5 bases). This CDR3 has 15 amino acids. CDR1 is SGHVS, CDR2 FQNEAQ, per germline. The CDR3 spells CAISQPQGRTTEAFF. The DNA of the CDR3 is TGTGCCATCAGCCAACCTCAGGGAAGGACGACTGAAGCTTTCTTT.

There are a few counts of this clonotype. The chain has TRBV18 and TRBJ1-1, with D tentatively TRBD1 (6 bases). The CDR3 runs to 12 residues. Looked up from germline, CDR1 is KGHSH and CDR2 is LQKENI. V lost 3 bases, J lost 6 bases, and 8 bases lay in between. CDR3 nucleotide sequence: TGTGCCAGCTCACCGCAGGGGTCTGAAGCTTTCTTT. Amino acid sequence: CASSPQGSEAFF. The whole variable domain, filled in from reference TRBV18 and TRBJ1-1, reads NAGVMQNPRHLVRRRGQEARLRCSPMKGHSHVYWYRQLPEEGLKFMVYLQKENIIDESGMPKERFSAEFPKEGPSILRIQQVVRGDSAAYFCASSPQGSEAFFGQGTRLTVV.

This clonotype was observed a handful of times. V is TRBV7-9 and J is TRBJ2-1; 7 positions agree with TRBD1. Unmatched junction bases numbered 9, after V lost 2 bases and J lost 8 bases. The CDR3 totals 15 residues. Germline V gives CDR1 SEHNR, CDR2 FQNEAQ (reference sequence). CDR3 amino acids: CASSLMTGYIHEQFF. DNA of the CDR3: TGTGCCAGCAGCTTAATGACAGGGTACATACATGAGCAGTTCTTC.

This clonotype was recorded a few times. The J gene is TRBJ2-7, the V gene TRBV20-1; 9 positions agree with TRBD2. In germline, CDR1 is DFQATT, CDR2 SNEGSKA (reference sequence). The CDR3 is 15 residues long. With V trimmed by 1 base and J by 4 bases, 8 bases remained unmatched. As DNA, the CDR3 is TGCAGTGCTAGAGCTGGCGGGAGGGGGACTTACGAGCAGTACTTC. This codes for CSARAGGRGTYEQYF.

This clonotype was picked up a small number of times. The gene calls are TRBV7-8 and TRBJ2-5; 10 bases agree with TRBD2. In germline, CDR1 is SGHVS, CDR2 FQNEAQ. The CDR3 totals 17 residues. V lost 2 bases, J lost 3 bases, and 9 bases stayed unmatched. CDR3 in amino acids: CASSLNLASGGEETQYF. CDR3 DNA: TGTGCCAGCAGCTTAAATCTGGCTAGCGGGGGTGAAGAGACCCAGTACTTC.